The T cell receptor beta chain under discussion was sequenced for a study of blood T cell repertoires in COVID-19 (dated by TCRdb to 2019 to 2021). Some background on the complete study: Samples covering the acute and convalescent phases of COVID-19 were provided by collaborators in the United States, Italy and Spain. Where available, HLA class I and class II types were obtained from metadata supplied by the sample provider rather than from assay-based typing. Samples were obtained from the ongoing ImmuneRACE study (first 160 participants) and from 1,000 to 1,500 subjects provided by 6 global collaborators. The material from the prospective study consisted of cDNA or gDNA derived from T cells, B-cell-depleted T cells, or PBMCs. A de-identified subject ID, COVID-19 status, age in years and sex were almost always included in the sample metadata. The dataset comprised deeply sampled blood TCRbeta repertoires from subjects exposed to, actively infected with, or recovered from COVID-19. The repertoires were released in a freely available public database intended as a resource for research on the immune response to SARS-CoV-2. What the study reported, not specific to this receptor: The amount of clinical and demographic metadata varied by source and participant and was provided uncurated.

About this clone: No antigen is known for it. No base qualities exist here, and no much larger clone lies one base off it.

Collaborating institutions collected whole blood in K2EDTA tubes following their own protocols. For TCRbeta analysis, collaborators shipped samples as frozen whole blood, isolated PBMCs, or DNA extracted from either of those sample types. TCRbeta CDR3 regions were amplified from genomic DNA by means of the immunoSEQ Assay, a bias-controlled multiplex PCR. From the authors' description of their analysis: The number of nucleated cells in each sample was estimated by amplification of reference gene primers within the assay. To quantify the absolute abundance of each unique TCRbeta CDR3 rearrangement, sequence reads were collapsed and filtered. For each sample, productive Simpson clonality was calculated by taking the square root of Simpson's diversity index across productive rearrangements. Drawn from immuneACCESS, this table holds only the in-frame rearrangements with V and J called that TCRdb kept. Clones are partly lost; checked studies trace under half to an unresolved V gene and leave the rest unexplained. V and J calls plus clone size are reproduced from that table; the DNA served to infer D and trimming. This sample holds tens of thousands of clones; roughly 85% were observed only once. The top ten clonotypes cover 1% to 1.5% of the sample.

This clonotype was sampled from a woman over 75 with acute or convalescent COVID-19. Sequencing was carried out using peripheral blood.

The DNA reads TGCGCCAGCAGCTTTGCGGGACCTTCTGAGCAGTACTTC. Its amino acids are CASSFAGPSEQYF. The chain is made from TRBV5-1 and TRBJ2-7; perhaps TRBD2 is the D gene, with 6 bases matching. A distance of 13 bases separates the germline ends of V and J, which lose 2 bases and 7 bases respectively. CDR1 SGHRS and CDR2 YFSETQ are derived from the germline V gene. Reading from cysteine to phenylalanine, the CDR3 counts 13 amino acids. The read is trimmed to its CDR3 DNA, 39 bases read in frame from base 1.